The TCR beta chain under discussion was sequenced for a study of OX40 agonist ivuxolimab in advanced cancers. This clone was recorded once. Using immunoSEQ multiplex PCR, the repertoire was profiled, and TCRdb retains in-frame clones only, with some absent. The table shows tens of thousands of clones, with approximately 84% occurring only once. The specimen comprised CD4+ or CD8+ T cells sorted from blood, sampled in a trial of the OX40 agonist ivuxolimab. This TCR came from an adult with an advanced solid tumor such as melanoma, head and neck, liver or kidney cancer.

CDR3 nucleotide sequence: TGTGCCAGTAGTACAGATCCGCTGGGGGGCCTAATGGAGACCCAGTACTTC. Translation: CASSTDPLGGLMETQYF. This chain uses TRBV19 with TRBJ2-5, with D possibly called TRBD1 or TRBD2 (6 bases each). Trimming took 4 bases from V and 5 from J, leaving 23 bases between them. Germline-derived CDR1 and CDR2 are LNHDA and SQIVND (reference sequence). CDR3 length equals 17 residues.